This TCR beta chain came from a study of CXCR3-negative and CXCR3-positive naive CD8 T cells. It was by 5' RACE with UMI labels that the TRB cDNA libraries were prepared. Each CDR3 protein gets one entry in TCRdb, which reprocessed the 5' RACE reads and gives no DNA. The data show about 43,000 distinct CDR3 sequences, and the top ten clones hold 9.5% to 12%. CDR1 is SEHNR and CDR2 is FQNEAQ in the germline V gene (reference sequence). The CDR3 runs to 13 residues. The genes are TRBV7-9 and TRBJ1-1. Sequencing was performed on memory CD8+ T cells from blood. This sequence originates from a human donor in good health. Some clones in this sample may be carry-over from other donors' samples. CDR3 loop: CASSLYRNTEAFF.